The rows below give T cell receptor beta chains drawn from one sample of a study of T cells in localized non-small cell lung cancer. The repertoire was sequenced with immunoSEQ multiplex PCR; TCRdb's copy has only in-frame clones and lacks some. The table shows 70,000 to 90,000 clones, with around 84% occurring only once. The material was peripheral blood, obtained before any cancer treatment. Receptors originate from a female donor at least 60 years old with stage I lung adenocarcinoma. CDR3s include the opening cysteine and the closing phenylalanine or tryptophan. A D gene is named only where the DNA matches it firmly. Clone size is given for some rows only: seen once, a few or many times, or a class if the clone is expanded.

D	size	V	J	CDR3	DNA
TRBD2	.	TRBV19	TRBJ2-2	CASSILAGATGELFF	TGTGCCAGTAGTATCCTAGCGGGAGCAACCGGGGAGCTGTTTTTT
.	.	TRBV29-1	TRBJ2-7	CSVVHNYYEQYF	TGCAGCGTTGTGCACAATTACTACGAGCAGTACTTC
TRBD1	.	TRBV19	TRBJ1-1	CASSILGTRGITEAFF	TGTGCCAGTAGTATCCTCGGTACCAGGGGGATCACTGAAGCTTTCTTT
.	few	TRBV5-1	TRBJ1-3	CASSLDTQGSGNTIYF	TGCGCCAGCAGCTTGGACACCCAAGGCTCTGGAAACACCATATATTTT
.	.	TRBV6-6	TRBJ1-5	CASSYESNQPQHF	TGTGCCAGCAGTTACGAGTCGAATCAGCCCCAGCATTTT
.	.	TRBV6-6	TRBJ2-3	CASSEWTGVTDTQYF	TGTGCCAGCAGCGAGTGGACGGGGGTTACAGATACGCAGTATTTT
.	few	TRBV19	TRBJ2-3	CASSIGTDTQYF	TGTGCCAGTAGTATAGGAACAGATACGCAGTATTTT
.	few	TRBV29-1	TRBJ1-1	CSVLERTEAFF	TGCAGCGTTTTGGAGAGGACTGAAGCTTTCTTT
.	.	TRBV29-1	TRBJ2-3	CSVVGFNTDTQYF	TGCAGCGTTGTCGGATTTAATACAGATACGCAGTATTTT
.	few	TRBV5-4	TRBJ1-6	CASSLGTVNSPLHF	TGTGCCAGCAGCTTGGGGACAGTAAATTCACCCCTCCACTTT
TRBD1	.	TRBV7-2	TRBJ2-7	CASRKTGGGYEQYF	TGTGCCAGCAGAAAGACAGGGGGCGGCTACGAGCAGTACTTC
.	few	TRBV9	TRBJ1-1	CASSVKPSTEAFF	TGTGCCAGCAGCGTCAAGCCGAGCACTGAAGCTTTCTTT
.	.	TRBV2	TRBJ2-7	CASKGLAGEQYF	TGTGCCAGCAAGGGTCTAGCAGGGGAGCAGTACTTC
.	.	TRBV14	TRBJ1-2	CASSQAGTDWGGYTF	TGTGCCAGCAGCCAAGCCGGGACTGACTGGGGAGGCTACACCTTC
.	.	TRBV28	TRBJ1-1	CASPAKAGAESEAFF	TGTGCCAGCCCGGCTAAGGCCGGGGCGGAGAGTGAAGCTTTCTTT
.	.	TRBV30	TRBJ1-4	CAWSVVGSNEKLFF	TGTGCCTGGAGTGTGGTAGGGTCTAATGAAAAACTGTTTTTT
TRBD1	.	TRBV6-5	TRBJ1-1	CASSPTGAGNTEAFF	TGTGCCAGCAGTCCTACAGGGGCCGGGAACACTGAAGCTTTCTTT
TRBD1	.	TRBV6-5	TRBJ2-7	CASNPPGQGSYEQYF	TGTGCCAGCAATCCCCCGGGACAGGGATCCTACGAGCAGTACTTC
TRBD1	.	TRBV29-1	TRBJ1-2	CSVEDVYGTGRYGYTF	TGCAGCGTTGAAGATGTATACGGGACAGGACGCTATGGCTACACCTTC
TRBD1	.	TRBV7-8	TRBJ2-7	CASSLARQGLAYEQYF	TGTGCCAGCAGCTTAGCGAGACAGGGGTTAGCCTACGAGCAGTACTTC
TRBD1	once	TRBV7-6	TRBJ2-7	CASSSGTGPDEQYF	TGTGCCAGCAGCTCCGGGACAGGGCCAGACGAGCAGTACTTC
.	.	TRBV27	TRBJ2-1	CASSFVGSNEQFF	TGTGCCAGCTCCTTCGTGGGCAGCAATGAGCAGTTCTTC
.	.	TRBV28	TRBJ2-2	CASASFQSTGELFF	TGTGCCAGCGCCTCATTTCAGAGCACCGGGGAGCTGTTTTTT
TRBD1	.	TRBV12-5	TRBJ1-3	CASGLVGGTSGNTIYF	TGTGCTAGTGGTTTGGTAGGGGGCACCTCTGGAAACACCATATATTTT
.	many	TRBV6-6	TRBJ1-2	CASSYGQGKYGYTF	TGTGCCAGCAGTTACGGGCAGGGGAAGTATGGCTACACCTTC
TRBD2	.	TRBV5-1	TRBJ2-1	CASSTGLASLNEQFF	TGCGCCAGCAGCACAGGACTAGCAAGCTTGAATGAGCAGTTCTTC
TRBD1	.	TRBV5-1	TRBJ1-2	CASSLATGNYGYTF	TGCGCCAGCAGCTTGGCGACAGGGAACTATGGCTACACCTTC
TRBD1	.	TRBV4-3	TRBJ2-1	CASSQDRGPINEQFF	TGCGCCAGCAGCCAAGACAGGGGGCCGATAAATGAGCAGTTCTTC
.	.	TRBV4-2	TRBJ2-1	CASSQQGNTNEQFF	TGTGCCAGCAGCCAACAAGGAAATACGAATGAGCAGTTCTTC
.	large	TRBV10-3	TRBJ1-1	CAISPSTPNTEAFF	TGTGCCATCAGTCCCAGTACACCGAACACTGAAGCTTTCTTT
TRBD2	.	TRBV7-9	TRBJ2-7	CASSLEKGLAGGNEQYF	TGTGCCAGCAGCTTAGAAAAGGGACTAGCGGGGGGGAACGAGCAGTACTTC
.	.	TRBV18	TRBJ2-1	CASSPLSDEQFF	TGTGCCAGCTCACCACTTAGCGATGAGCAGTTCTTC